This T cell receptor (beta chain) was captured in a study of blood T cell repertoires in COVID-19. The overall study: COVID-19 samples from acute and convalescent phases originated in the United States, Italy and Spain. T cells, B-cell-depleted T cells, or PBMCs supplied cDNA or gDNA.

Per the study methods: The assay estimated nucleated cells by amplifying reference gene primers. This table comes from immunoSEQ multiplex PCR, and its TCRdb copy is limited to in-frame clones, with some not included. That table supplies the V and J calls and clone size; D and trimming were determined from the DNA. In the table there are about 50,000 clones, 80% to 90% of which are singletons. V was trimmed by 8 bases and J by 7 bases, leaving 17 bases between them. The CDR3 contains 13 residues. In germline, CDR1 is MDHEN, CDR2 SYDVKM. The sequence derives from a human donor in a cohort sampled during active COVID-19. The donor label of this sample is uncertain. V usage is TRBV28 and J usage is TRBJ1-1, with D perhaps TRBD1 (5 bases). What was sequenced was peripheral blood. The CDR3 coding sequence is TGTGCCAGCCGGGTACCCCACAGGAATGAAGCTTTCTTT. Its translation: CASRVPHRNEAFF. Supplemented by reference TRBV28 and TRBJ1-1, the full variable domain reads DVKVTQSSRYLVKRTGEKVFLECVQDMDHENMFWYRQDPGLGLRLIYFSYDVKMKEKGDIPEGYSVSREKKERFSLILESASTNQTSMYLCASRVPHRNEAFFGQGTRLTVV.